This T cell receptor (beta chain) was documented in a study of cytomegalovirus exposure and HLA in healthy donors. Study overall: The 100 million to 120 million unique TCR beta sequences, from about 170 million T cells, were found by an earlier analysis.

Primers included in the PCR were 60 Vbeta and 13 Jbeta primers. Profiled with immunoSEQ multiplex PCR; TCRdb holds only in-frame clones, not every one. The sample records 150,000 to 200,000 clones, approximately 80% being singletons. Germline V gene data show CDR1 as SEHNR and CDR2 as FQNEAQ (reference sequence). This CDR3 contains 12 residues. V trimming: 5 bases; J trimming: 7 bases; junction bases outside the gene matches: 4. This clone is labeled as medium-sized (0.01 to 0.1%). The material sequenced was PBMCs. The chain carries TRBV7-9 and TRBJ1-1; 7 bases agree with TRBD1. The TCR originated in a woman in her 30s in good health and CMV-seropositive. CDR3 in amino acids: CASSRQGVEAFF. CDR3 DNA: TGTGCCAGCAGCCGACAGGGAGTTGAAGCTTTCTTT.